This T cell receptor (beta chain) derives from a study of T cell changes during pregnancy in multiple sclerosis. Method: immunoSEQ multiplex PCR; TCRdb's copy keeps in-frame clones and lacks some. The profile covers about 23,000 clones, with over 65% appearing a single time and 7.5% to 8% taken by the ten largest. The CDR3 totals 17 residues. CDR1 is MNHNS and CDR2 is SASEGT in the germline V gene. The V gene end was trimmed by 4 bases and the J gene end by 1 base; junction bases not matched to a gene: 6. The table lists this clone with a few counts. The sequence derives from a female donor with multiple sclerosis, enrolled in a pregnancy study. The input for sequencing was CD8+ T cells from peripheral blood mononuclear cells, taken before pregnancy. The chain joins TRBV6-1 to TRBJ2-4; 11 nucleotides agree with TRBD1. This chain's CDR3 is CASSGTGGPGAKNIQYF. In nucleotides, the CDR3 is TGTGCCAGCAGTGGGACAGGGGGCCCAGGGGCCAAAAACATTCAGTACTTC.